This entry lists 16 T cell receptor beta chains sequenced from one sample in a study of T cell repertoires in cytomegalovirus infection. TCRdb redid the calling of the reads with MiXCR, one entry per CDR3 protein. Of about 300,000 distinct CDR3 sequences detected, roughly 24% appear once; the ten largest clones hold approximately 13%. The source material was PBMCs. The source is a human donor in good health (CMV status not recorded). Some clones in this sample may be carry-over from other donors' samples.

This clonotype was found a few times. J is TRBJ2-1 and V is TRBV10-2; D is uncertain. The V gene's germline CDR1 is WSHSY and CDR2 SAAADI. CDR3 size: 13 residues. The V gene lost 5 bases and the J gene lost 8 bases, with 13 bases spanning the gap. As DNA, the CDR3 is TGCGCCAGCAGTTTTTCTGCTGCCGATGAGCAGTTCTTC. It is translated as CASSFSAADEQFF.

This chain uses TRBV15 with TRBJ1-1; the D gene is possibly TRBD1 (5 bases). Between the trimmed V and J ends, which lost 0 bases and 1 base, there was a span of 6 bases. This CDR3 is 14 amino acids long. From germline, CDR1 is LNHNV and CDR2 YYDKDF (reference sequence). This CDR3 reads CATSREQENTEAFF. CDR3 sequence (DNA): TGTGCCACCAGCAGAGAACAGGAGAACACTGAAGCTTTCTTT.

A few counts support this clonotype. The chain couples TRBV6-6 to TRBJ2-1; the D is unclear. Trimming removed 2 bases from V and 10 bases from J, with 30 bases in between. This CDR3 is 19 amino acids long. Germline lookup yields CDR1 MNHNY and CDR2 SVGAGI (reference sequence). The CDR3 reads CASSYPQTDRHPFVIEQFF. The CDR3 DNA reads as TGTGCCAGCAGTTACCCCCAAACGGACCGACACCCATTCGTCATCGAGCAGTTCTTC.

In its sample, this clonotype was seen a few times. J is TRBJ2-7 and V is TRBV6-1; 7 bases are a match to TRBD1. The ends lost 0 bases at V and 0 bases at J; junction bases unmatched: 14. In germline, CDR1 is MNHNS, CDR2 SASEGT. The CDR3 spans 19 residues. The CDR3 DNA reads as TGTGCCAGCAGTGAAGCGGCGACAGGGTCCGCGCGGTTCTCCTACGAGCAGTACTTC. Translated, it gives CASSEAATGSARFSYEQYF.

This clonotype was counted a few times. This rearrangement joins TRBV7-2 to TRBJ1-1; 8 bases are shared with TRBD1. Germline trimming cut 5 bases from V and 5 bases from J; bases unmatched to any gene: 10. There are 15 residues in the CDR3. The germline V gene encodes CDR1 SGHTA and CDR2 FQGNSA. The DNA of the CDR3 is TGTGCCAGCAGCCGGGTAGACAGGGGAGGGACTGAAGCTTTCTTT. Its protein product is CASSRVDRGGTEAFF. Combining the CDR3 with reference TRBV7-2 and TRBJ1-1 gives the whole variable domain GAGVSQSPSNKVTEKGKDVELRCDPISGHTALYWYRQSLGQGLEFLIYFQGNSAPDKSGLPSDRFSAERTGGSVSTLTIQRTQQEDSAVYLCASSRVDRGGTEAFFGQGTRLTVV.

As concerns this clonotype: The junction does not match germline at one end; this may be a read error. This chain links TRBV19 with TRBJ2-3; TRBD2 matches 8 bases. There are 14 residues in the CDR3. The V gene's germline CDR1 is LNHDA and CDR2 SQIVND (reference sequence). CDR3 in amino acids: CASSISGTADTQDF. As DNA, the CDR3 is TGTGCCAGTAGTATTAGCGGGACGGCAGATACGCAGGATTTT.

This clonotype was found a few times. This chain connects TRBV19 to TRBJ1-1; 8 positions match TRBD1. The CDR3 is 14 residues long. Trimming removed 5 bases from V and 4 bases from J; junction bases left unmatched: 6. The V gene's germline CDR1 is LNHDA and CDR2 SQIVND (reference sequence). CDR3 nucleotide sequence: TGTGCCAGTAGTCGGACAGGGAGGACCACTGAAGCTTTCTTT. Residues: CASSRTGRTTEAFF.

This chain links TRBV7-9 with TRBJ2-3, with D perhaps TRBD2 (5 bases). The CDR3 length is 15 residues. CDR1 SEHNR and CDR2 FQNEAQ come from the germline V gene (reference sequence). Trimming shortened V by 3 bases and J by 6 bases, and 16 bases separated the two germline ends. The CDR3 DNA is TGTGCCAGCAGCTTTGAAAAGCGGTTAGGCGATACGCAGTATTTT. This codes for CASSFEKRLGDTQYF.

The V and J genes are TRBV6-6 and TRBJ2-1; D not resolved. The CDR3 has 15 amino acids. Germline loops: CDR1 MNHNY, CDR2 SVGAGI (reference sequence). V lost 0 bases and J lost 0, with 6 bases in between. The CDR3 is CASSYSPVSYNEQFF. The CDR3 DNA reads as TGTGCCAGCAGTTACTCGCCAGTCTCCTACAATGAGCAGTTCTTC.

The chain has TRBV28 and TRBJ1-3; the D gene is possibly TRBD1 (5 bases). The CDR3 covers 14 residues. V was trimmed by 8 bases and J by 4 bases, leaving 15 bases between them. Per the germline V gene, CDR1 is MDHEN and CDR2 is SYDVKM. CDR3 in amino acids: CASESGGSGNTIYF. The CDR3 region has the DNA TGTGCCAGCGAGTCCGGGGGATCGGGAAACACCATATATTTT.

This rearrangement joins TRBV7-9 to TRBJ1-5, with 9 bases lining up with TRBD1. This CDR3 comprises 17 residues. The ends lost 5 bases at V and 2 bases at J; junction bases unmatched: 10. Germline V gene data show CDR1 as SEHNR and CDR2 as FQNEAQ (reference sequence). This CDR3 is CASSPRGTGNGNQPQHF. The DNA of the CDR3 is TGTGCCAGCAGCCCCAGGGGGACAGGGAACGGCAATCAGCCCCAGCATTTT.

The DNA for the CDR3 is TGTGCCAGCAGTTCCCAGGGGGCGGACAATCAGCCCCAGCATTTT. It codes for CASSSQGADNQPQHF. The V call is TRBV28, the J call TRBJ1-5; TRBD1 matches at 8 bases. Germline CDR1 and CDR2: MDHEN and SYDVKM. V shed 4 bases, J shed 3 bases, and the junction held 5 bases outside the gene matches. This CDR3 region has 15 residues.

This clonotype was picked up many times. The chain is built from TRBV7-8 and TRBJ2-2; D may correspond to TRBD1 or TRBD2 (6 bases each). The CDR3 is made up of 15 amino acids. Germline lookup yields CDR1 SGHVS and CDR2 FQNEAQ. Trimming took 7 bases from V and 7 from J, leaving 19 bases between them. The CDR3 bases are TGTGCCAGCACCCCCGGGGGCATACAGAGCGGGGAGCTGTTTTTT. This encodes CASTPGGIQSGELFF. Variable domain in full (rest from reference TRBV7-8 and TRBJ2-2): GAGVSQSPRYKVAKRGQDVALRCDPISGHVSLFWYQQALGQGPEFLTYFQNEAQLDKSGLPSDRFFAERPEGSVSTLKIQRTQQEDSAVYLCASTPGGIQSGELFFGEGSRLTVL.

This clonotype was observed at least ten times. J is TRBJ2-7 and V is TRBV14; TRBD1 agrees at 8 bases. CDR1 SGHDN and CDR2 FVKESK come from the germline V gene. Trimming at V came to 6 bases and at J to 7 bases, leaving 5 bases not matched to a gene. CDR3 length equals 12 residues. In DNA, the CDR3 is TGTGCCAGCAGTCCGGACAGGGTGGAGCAGTACTTC. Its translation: CASSPDRVEQYF.

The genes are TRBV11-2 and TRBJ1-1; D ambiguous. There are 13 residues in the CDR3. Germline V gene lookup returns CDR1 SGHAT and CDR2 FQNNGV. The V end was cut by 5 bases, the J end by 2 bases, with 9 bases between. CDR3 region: CASSRSFNTEAFF. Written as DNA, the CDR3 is TGTGCCAGCAGCCGAAGCTTTAACACTGAAGCTTTCTTT.

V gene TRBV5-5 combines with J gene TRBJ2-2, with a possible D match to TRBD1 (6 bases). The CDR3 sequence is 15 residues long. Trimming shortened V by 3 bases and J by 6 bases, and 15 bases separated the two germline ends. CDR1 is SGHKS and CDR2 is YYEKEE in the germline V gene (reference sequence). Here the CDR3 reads CASSSQTGVPGELFF. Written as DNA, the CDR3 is TGTGCCAGCAGCTCCCAGACAGGCGTCCCCGGGGAGCTGTTTTTT. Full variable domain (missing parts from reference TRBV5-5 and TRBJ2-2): DAGVTQSPTHLIKTRGQQVTLRCSPISGHKSVSWYQQVLGQGPQFIFQYYEKEERGRGNFPDRFSARQFPNYSSELNVNALLLGDSALYLCASSSQTGVPGELFFGEGSRLTVL.